One sample yielded the 8 T cell receptor beta chains listed below, sequenced in a study of tumor and adjacent non-tumor tissue in lung cancer. No cell sorting was done before RNA was extracted from the tissue. A modified ARM-PCR protocol with three rounds of nested PCR amplified TCRbeta. MiXCR, run by TCRdb on the multiplex PCR reads, gives a single entry per CDR3 protein. The sample shows fewer than 150,000 distinct CDR3 sequences, approximately 66% of them seen only once. The sample was lung tumor tissue. The receptor set was obtained from a man aged 55 to 70 with small cell lung cancer.

This chain links TRBV24-1 with TRBJ2-3; either TRBD1 or TRBD2 may fit D (5 bases each). The CDR3 contains 15 residues. V lost 2 bases to trimming and J lost 4 bases, with 12 bases between them. The germline V gene has CDR1 KGHDR and CDR2 SFDVKD. CDR3 DNA: TGTGCCACCAGTGATTCGGCCGGGGCCGCAGATACGCAGTATTTT. This gives the protein CATSDSAGAADTQYF.

The chain combines TRBV11-1 with TRBJ1-4, with D possibly matching TRBD1 (5 bases). The CDR3 is 12 residues long. CDR1 and CDR2 (germline): SGHAT, FQDESV (reference sequence). V shed 5 bases and J shed 11 bases, with 12 bases lying between them. The DNA for the CDR3 is TGTGCCAGCAGCCGGACAACAGAGAAACTGTTTTTT. This codes for CASSRTTEKLFF. The variable domain in full, with the rest retrieved from reference TRBV11-1 and TRBJ1-4, is EAEVAQSPRYKITEKSQAVAFWCDPISGHATLYWYRQILGQGPELLVQFQDESVVDDSQLPKDRFSAERLKGVDSTLKIQPAELGDSAMYLCASSRTTEKLFFGSGTQLSVL.

V is TRBV20-1 and J is TRBJ1-2; no definite D call. With 5 bases removed from V and 7 bases from J, the gap between germline ends came to 14 bases. The CDR3 runs to 12 residues. Germline values: CDR1 DFQATT, CDR2 SNEGSKA (reference sequence). The CDR3 nucleotides read TGCAGTGCTCACCAAGCGGGTATTGGCTACACCTTC. It specifies CSAHQAGIGYTF.

The chain couples TRBV2 to TRBJ1-5; D call uncertain. The CDR3 loop spans 14 amino acids. Trimming removed 3 bases at V and 4 bases at J, with 10 bases between. Germline CDR1 and CDR2: SNHLY and FYNNEI. In DNA form, the CDR3 reads TGTGCCAGCAGTGATTCTAACATTAATCAGCCCCAGCATTTT. Translating gives CASSDSNINQPQHF.

Worth noting for this clonotype: A much larger clone differs from this one at a single base, so this may be a read error. The chain carries TRBV11-2 and TRBJ2-2; 11 bases fit TRBD2. The germline CDR1 and CDR2 sequences are SGHAT and FQNNGV. The CDR3 is made up of 17 amino acids. The CDR3 sequence is CASSSLTSGTKTGELFF. In nucleotides, the CDR3 is TGTGCCAGCAGCTCTCTGACTAGCGGGACGAAGACCGGGGAGCTGTTTTTT.

The chain recombines TRBV12-3 or TRBV12-4 with TRBJ2-7; tentatively, D is TRBD2 (5 bases). The CDR3 extends over 12 amino acids. The CDR3 region has the DNA TGTTTCAGCGGTCAGCCACCCCGCGAGCAGTACGTC. Encoded protein: CFSGQPPREQYV.

Concerning this clonotype: A clone one base away is much larger, so this may be a read error. This chain joins TRBV20-1 and TRBJ2-5; the D gene is possibly TRBD2 (5 bases). Germline V lookup: CDR1 DFQATT, CDR2 SNEGSKA (reference sequence). Trimming stripped 5 bases from V and 12 bases from J, with 19 bases between. The CDR3 runs to 12 residues. CDR3 in amino acids: CSAPLASGNEYF. For the CDR3, the DNA is TGCAGTGCTCCCCTCGCCTCGGGGAATGAGTACTTC.

This chain uses TRBV20-1 with TRBJ2-1; TRBD2 matches 13 bases. Germline V CDR1 and CDR2: DFQATT, SNEGSKA (reference sequence). This CDR3 spans 16 amino acids. CDR3 sequence (DNA): TGCAATGCCCTGCGACTAGCGGGGGGTGGGGGTAATGAGCAGTTCTTC. It specifies CNALRLAGGGGNEQFF.